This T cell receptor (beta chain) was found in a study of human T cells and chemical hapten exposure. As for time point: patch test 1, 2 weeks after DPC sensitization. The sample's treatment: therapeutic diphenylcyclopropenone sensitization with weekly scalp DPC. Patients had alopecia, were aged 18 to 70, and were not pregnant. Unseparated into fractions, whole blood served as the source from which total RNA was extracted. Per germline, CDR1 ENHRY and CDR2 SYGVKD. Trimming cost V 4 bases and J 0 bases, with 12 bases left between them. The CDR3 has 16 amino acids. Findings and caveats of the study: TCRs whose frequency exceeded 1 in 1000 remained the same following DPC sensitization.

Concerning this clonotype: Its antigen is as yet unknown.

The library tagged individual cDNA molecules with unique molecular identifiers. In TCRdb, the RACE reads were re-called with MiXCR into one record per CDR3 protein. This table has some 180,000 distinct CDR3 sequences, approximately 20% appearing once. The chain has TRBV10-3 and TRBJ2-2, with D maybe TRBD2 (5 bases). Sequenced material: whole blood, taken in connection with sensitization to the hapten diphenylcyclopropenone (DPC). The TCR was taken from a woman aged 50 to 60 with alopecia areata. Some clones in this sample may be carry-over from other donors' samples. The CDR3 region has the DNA TGTGCCATCAGTGCCCGCGGTAGCGCGAACACCGGGGAGCTGTTTTTT. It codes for CAISARGSANTGELFF.